These 13 T cell receptor beta chains share one sample of origin, sequenced in a study of neoadjuvant anti-PD-1 for oral cavity cancer. Repertoires were generated with immunoSEQ multiplex PCR, while TCRdb's copy carries only in-frame clones and drops some. This table holds approximately 74,000 clones, about four fifths found once. The specimen comprised PBMCs, sampled before nivolumab (anti-PD-1) treatment. These receptors all stem from a person between 40 and 79 years old with oral cavity squamous cell carcinoma.

The chain carries TRBV5-4 and TRBJ2-1; 10 nucleotides match TRBD1. The CDR3 has 17 amino acids. The germline V gene encodes CDR1 SGHNT and CDR2 YYREEE (reference sequence). The V and J ends lost 0 bases and 0 bases, in that order; junction bases with no gene match: 3. CDR3 in amino acids: CASSLGTGGNSYNEQFF. The CDR3 DNA sequence: TGTGCCAGCAGCTTGGGGACAGGGGGTAACTCCTACAATGAGCAGTTCTTC.

This clone was detected once. The chain carries TRBV2 and TRBJ1-2; 7 positions match TRBD1. The CDR3 extends over 13 amino acids. The V and J ends lost 0 bases and 8 bases, in that order; junction bases with no gene match: 3. Germline lookup yields CDR1 SNHLY and CDR2 FYNNEI. The CDR3 here is CASSEATGVGYTF. In nucleotides, the CDR3 is TGTGCCAGCAGTGAAGCCACAGGGGTGGGCTACACCTTC.

The chain combines TRBV6-5 with TRBJ2-7; D gene ambiguous. Germline V gives CDR1 MNHEY, CDR2 SVGAGI. V gave up 0 bases and J gave up 2 bases, with 5 bases separating them. There are 13 residues in the CDR3. The DNA of the CDR3 is TGTGCCAGCAGTTACTCGGGCGCCTACGAGCAGTACTTC. Translation: CASSYSGAYEQYF.

This clone was seen a single time. This sequence joins TRBV30 and TRBJ2-5; a weak D match, TRBD2 (6 bases). This CDR3 region has 15 residues. Germline loops: CDR1 GTSNPN, CDR2 SVGIG (reference sequence). V was shortened by 2 bases and J by 7 bases, with 20 bases between the two germline ends. The CDR3 DNA sequence: TGTGCCTGGAGTCCCTCCGGACAATACGGGGGGACCCAGTACTTC. Residues: CAWSPSGQYGGTQYF.

The CDR3 loop reads CASSDRKGGQPQHF. As DNA, the CDR3 is TGTGCCAGCAGTGATAGGAAGGGCGGTCAGCCCCAGCATTTT. The chain uses TRBV27 and TRBJ1-5; no clear D gene. Trimming stripped 5 bases from V and 6 bases from J, with 14 bases between. The CDR3 runs to 14 residues. Germline V CDR1 and CDR2: MNHEY, SMNVEV (reference sequence).

With respect to this clone: Germline is not matched at one junction end, which may reflect a read error. This chain links TRBV2 with TRBJ2-2; the D is unclear. From germline, CDR1 is SNHLY and CDR2 FYNNEI. CDR3 length equals 14 residues. CDR3 sequence reads: CASSEAPNTGELFF. CDR3 DNA sequence: TGTGCCAGCAGTGAAGCGCCGAATACCGGGGAGCTGTTTTTT.

With regard to this clone: The same CDR3 is also encoded by other DNA sequences in this sample. The chain joins TRBV29-1 to TRBJ2-7; 7 bases line up with TRBD1. The J segment lost 1 base and the V segment lost 6 bases, leaving 3 bases of the junction unmatched. The germline V gene encodes CDR1 SQVTM and CDR2 ANQGSEA. The CDR3 length is 12 residues. CDR3 sequence (DNA): TGCAGCGTATCAGGGGGTTCCTACGAGCAGTACTTC. It encodes CSVSGGSYEQYF.

V and J are TRBV30 and TRBJ2-5; D ambiguous. Germline V gene sequence: CDR1 GTSNPN, CDR2 SVGIG (reference sequence). V lost 5 bases and J 4 bases, leaving 14 bases between the germline ends. The CDR3 runs 13 residues. The DNA for the CDR3 is TGTGCCTGGGCTGGACGGGTGGGAGAGACCCAGTACTTC. Amino acids: CAWAGRVGETQYF.

The chain employs TRBV10-3 and TRBJ1-5; unclear D gene. The CDR3 length is 12 residues. Looked up from germline, CDR1 is ENHRY and CDR2 is SYGVKD. Deletions cut 2 bases from V and 5 bases from J, with 4 bases between. CDR3 DNA sequence: TGTGCCATCAGTGAGGCGGATCAGCCCCAGCATTTT. It specifies CAISEADQPQHF.

The chain couples TRBV19 to TRBJ2-7; 8 nucleotides align to TRBD1. CDR1 LNHDA and CDR2 SQIVND come from the germline V gene (reference sequence). This CDR3 has 14 residues. The J segment lost 0 bases and the V segment lost 6 bases, leaving 4 bases of the junction unmatched. CDR3: CASRSGGSSYEQYF. For the CDR3, the DNA is TGTGCCAGTAGATCAGGGGGCAGCTCCTACGAGCAGTACTTC.

This clone was seen only once. V is TRBV4-1 and J is TRBJ2-1, with 8 bases matching TRBD2. Germline CDR1 MGHRA, CDR2 YSYEKL. The CDR3 is made up of 16 amino acids. J was trimmed by 2 bases and V by 4 bases; bases with no gene match: 7. CDR3 amino acids: CASSLSLAGAYNEQFF. In nucleotides, the CDR3 is TGCGCCAGCAGCCTTAGCCTAGCGGGCGCCTACAATGAGCAGTTCTTC.

The chain has TRBV5-6 and TRBJ2-3, with no clear D. Germline lookup yields CDR1 SGHDT and CDR2 YYEEEE. CDR3 length: 16 residues. Trimming removed 4 bases from V and 2 bases from J, with 17 bases in between. The CDR3 DNA sequence: TGTGCCAGCAGCACCCCCCGCCCAGCATCCACAGATACGCAGTATTTT. It yields the protein CASSTPRPASTDTQYF.

V and J are TRBV5-1 and TRBJ2-1; 12 bases are a match to TRBD2. Germline-derived CDR1 and CDR2 are SGHRS and YFSETQ. With 4 bases clipped from V and 1 base from J, the junction kept 9 bases outside the gene matches. The CDR3 is 18 amino acids. CDR3 protein: CASSIRTSGKGSYNEQFF. The CDR3, as DNA: TGCGCCAGCAGCATCCGGACTAGCGGGAAGGGGTCCTACAATGAGCAGTTCTTC.